The table lists the clone carrying this T cell receptor (beta chain) with many counts. Its antigen is undetermined. The data stem from a study of CD8 T cells in ankylosing spondylitis. Study-level points and caveats: One TCR beta motif, made up of eight or nine highly homologous variants, appeared characteristic of ankylosing spondylitis blood.

TCRdb re-analysed the 5' RACE reads in MiXCR, keeping a single row per CDR3 protein. The sample lists 200,000 to 250,000 distinct CDR3 sequences, 7.3% occurring once. J lost 2 bases, V lost 4 bases, and 7 bases had no gene match. Germline V gene sequence: CDR1 LGHNA, CDR2 YSLEER. The CDR3 runs to 15 residues. The gene calls are TRBV4-3 and TRBJ2-7, with 8 bases that match TRBD1. Source material: blood, either unsorted or a sorted T cell fraction (not recorded which). This sequence was found in a male donor with ankylosing spondylitis. The CDR3 region is CASSPSKQGAYEQYF. The CDR3 DNA follows: TGCGCCAGCAGCCCATCAAAACAGGGGGCCTACGAGCAGTACTTC.